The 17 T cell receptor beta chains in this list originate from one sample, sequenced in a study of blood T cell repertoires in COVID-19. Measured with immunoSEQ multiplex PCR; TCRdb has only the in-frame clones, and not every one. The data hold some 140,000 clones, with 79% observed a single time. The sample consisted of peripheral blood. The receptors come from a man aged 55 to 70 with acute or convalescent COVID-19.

CDR3 sequence: CASSPLMRTGNGGYTF. The CDR3 coding sequence is TGTGCCAGCAGCCCGCTGATGAGGACAGGGAACGGTGGCTACACCTTC. The rearrangement joins TRBV5-4 to TRBJ1-2, with 8 bases aligning to TRBD1. This CDR3 region has 16 residues. Per the germline V gene, CDR1 is SGHNT and CDR2 is YYREEE (reference sequence). V lost 4 bases to trimming and J lost 7 bases; unmatched junction nucleotides: 15.

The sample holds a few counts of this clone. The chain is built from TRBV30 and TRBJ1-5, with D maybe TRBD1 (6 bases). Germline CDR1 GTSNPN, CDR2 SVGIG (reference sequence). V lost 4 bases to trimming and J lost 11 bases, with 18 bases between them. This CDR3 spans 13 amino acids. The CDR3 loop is CAWNPAGAGAQHF. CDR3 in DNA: TGTGCCTGGAACCCTGCAGGGGCGGGGGCCCAGCATTTT.

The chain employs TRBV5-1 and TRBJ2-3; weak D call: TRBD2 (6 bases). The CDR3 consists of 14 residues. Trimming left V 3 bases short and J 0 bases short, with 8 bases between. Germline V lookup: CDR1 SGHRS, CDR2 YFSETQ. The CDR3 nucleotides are TGCGCCAGCAGCTACCGGGAGAGCACAGATACGCAGTATTTT. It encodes CASSYRESTDTQYF.

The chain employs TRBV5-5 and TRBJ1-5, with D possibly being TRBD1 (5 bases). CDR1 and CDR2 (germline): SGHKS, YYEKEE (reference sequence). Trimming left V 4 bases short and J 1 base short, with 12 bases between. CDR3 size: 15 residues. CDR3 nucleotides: TGTGCCAGCAGCGCGCATTCAGGGAGCAATCAGCCCCAGCATTTT. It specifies CASSAHSGSNQPQHF.

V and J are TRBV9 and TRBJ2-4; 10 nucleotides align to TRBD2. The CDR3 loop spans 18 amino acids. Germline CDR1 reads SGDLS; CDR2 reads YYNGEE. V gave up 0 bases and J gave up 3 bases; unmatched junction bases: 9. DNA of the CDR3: TGTGCCAGCAGCGTAGAGGGGACTAGCGTGGGAGACAAAAACATTCAGTACTTC. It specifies CASSVEGTSVGDKNIQYF.

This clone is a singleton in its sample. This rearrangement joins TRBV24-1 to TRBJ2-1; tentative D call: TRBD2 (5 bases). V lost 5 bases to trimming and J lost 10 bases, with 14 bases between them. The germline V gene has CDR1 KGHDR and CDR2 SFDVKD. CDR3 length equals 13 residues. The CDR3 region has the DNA TGTGCCACCAGTGCCCGAGGGCCGGGAGAGCAGTTCTTC. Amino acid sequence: CATSARGPGEQFF.

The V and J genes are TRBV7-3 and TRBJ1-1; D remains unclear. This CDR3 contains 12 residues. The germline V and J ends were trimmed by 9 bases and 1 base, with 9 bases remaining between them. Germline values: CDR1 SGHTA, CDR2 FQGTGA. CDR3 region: CASFRGNTEAFF. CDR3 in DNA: TGTGCCAGTTTTAGAGGGAACACTGAAGCTTTCTTT. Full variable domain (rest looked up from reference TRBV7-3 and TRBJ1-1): GAGVSQTPSNKVTEKGKYVELRCDPISGHTALYWYRQSLGQGPEFLIYFQGTGAADDSGLPNDRFFAVRPEGSVSTLKIQRTERGDSAVYLCASFRGNTEAFFGQGTRLTVV.

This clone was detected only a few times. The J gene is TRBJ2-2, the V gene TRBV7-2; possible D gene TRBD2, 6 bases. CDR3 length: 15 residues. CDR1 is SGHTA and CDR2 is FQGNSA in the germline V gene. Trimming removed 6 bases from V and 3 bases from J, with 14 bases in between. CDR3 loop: CASSSWEADTGELFF. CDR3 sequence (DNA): TGTGCCAGCAGTTCATGGGAGGCCGACACCGGGGAGCTGTTTTTT.

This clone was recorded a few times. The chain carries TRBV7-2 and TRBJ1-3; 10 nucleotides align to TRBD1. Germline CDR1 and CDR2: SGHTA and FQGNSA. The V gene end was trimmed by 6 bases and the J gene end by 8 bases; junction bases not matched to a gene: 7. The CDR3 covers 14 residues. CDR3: CASSWGQGRDTIYF. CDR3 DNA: TGTGCCAGCAGTTGGGGACAGGGGAGGGACACCATATATTTT.

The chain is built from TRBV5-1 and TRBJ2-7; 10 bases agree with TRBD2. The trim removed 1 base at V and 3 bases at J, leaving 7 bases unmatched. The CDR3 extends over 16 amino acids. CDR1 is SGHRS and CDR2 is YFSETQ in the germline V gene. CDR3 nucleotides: TGCGCCAGCAGCTTGTCTAGCGGGAGTGGGGTCTACGAGCAGTACTTC. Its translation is CASSLSSGSGVYEQYF.

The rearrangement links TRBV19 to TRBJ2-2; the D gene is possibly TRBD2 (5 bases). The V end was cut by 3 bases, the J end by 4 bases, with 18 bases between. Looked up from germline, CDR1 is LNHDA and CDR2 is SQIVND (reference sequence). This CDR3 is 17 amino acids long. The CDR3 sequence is CASSMVASRLSTGELFF. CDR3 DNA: TGTGCCAGTAGTATGGTGGCTAGCCGATTATCCACCGGGGAGCTGTTTTTT. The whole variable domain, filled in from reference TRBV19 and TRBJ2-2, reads DGGITQSPKYLFRKEGQNVTLSCEQNLNHDAMYWYRQDPGQGLRLIYYSQIVNDFQKGDIAEGYSVSREKKESFPLTVTSAQKNPTAFYLCASSMVASRLSTGELFFGEGSRLTVL.

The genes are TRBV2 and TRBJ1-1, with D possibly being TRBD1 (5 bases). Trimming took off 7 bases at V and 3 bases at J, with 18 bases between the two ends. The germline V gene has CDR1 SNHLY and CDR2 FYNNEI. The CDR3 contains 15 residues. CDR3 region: CASKFGAGGDTEAFF. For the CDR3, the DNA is TGTGCCAGCAAATTCGGGGCCGGGGGGGACACTGAAGCTTTCTTT.

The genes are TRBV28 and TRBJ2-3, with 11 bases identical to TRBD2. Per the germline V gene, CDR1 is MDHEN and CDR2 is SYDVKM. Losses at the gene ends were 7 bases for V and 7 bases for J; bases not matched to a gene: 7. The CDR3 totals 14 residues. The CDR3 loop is CASILAGGSHTQYF. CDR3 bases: TGTGCCAGCATCTTAGCGGGAGGGAGTCATACGCAGTATTTT. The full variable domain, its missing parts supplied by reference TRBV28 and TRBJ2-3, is DVKVTQSSRYLVKRTGEKVFLECVQDMDHENMFWYRQDPGLGLRLIYFSYDVKMKEKGDIPEGYSVSREKKERFSLILESASTNQTSMYLCASILAGGSHTQYFGPGTRLTVL.

The CDR3 here is CASSRRDREAEQYF. The CDR3 nucleotides read TGTGCCAGCAGTCGGCGGGACAGGGAAGCCGAGCAGTACTTC. V is TRBV5-6 and J is TRBJ2-7; TRBD1 matches 9 bases. Germline lookup yields CDR1 SGHDT and CDR2 YYEEEE. Trimming removed 5 bases from V and 6 bases from J; junction bases left unmatched: 9. The CDR3 is made up of 14 amino acids.

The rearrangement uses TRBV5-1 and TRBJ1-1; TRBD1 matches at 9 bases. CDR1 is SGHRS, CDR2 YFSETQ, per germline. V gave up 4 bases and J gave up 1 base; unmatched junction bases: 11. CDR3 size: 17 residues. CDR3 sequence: CASSPRPQGQGNTEAFF. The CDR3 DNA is TGCGCCAGCAGCCCCCGACCCCAGGGACAGGGGAACACTGAAGCTTTCTTT.

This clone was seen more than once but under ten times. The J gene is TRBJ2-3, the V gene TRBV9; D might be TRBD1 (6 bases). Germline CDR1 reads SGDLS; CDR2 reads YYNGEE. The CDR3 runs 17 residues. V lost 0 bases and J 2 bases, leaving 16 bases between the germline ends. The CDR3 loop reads CASSVGYEGDVTDTQYF. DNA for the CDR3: TGTGCCAGCAGCGTAGGTTATGAGGGGGACGTCACAGATACGCAGTATTTT.

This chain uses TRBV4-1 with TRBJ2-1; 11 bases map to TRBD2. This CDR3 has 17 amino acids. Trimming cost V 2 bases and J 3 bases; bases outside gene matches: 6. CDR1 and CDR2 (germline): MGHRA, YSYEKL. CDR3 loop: CASSQTSGTSGYNEQFF. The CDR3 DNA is TGCGCCAGCAGCCAAACGTCCGGGACTAGCGGCTACAATGAGCAGTTCTTC.